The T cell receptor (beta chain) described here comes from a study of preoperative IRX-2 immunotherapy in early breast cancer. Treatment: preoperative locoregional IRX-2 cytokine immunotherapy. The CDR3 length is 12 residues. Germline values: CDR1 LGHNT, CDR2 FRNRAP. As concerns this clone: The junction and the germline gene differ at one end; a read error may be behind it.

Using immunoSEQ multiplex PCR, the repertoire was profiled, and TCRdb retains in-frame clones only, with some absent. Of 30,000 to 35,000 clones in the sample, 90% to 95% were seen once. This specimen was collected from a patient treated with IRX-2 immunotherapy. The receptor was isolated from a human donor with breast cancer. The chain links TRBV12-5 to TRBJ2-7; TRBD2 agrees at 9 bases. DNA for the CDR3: TGTGCTAGTGTTCTCCCTAAGGGCGGGAGGGCATTC. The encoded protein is CASVLPKGGRAF.